Presented here are 20 T cell receptor beta chains from one specimen sequenced in a study of shared clonotypes between healthy human individuals. Measured with immunoSEQ multiplex PCR; TCRdb has only the in-frame clones, and not every one. The data hold a few million clones, with around 90% observed a single time. The sequenced sample consisted of naive CD4+ T cells sorted from blood. This sample's subset: CD45RA+ positively selected. The receptors were sampled from a man aged 18 to 35 in good health.

On this clone: Different DNA sequences within this sample yield the same CDR3. The chain carries TRBV10-3 and TRBJ2-5, with 7 bases matching TRBD2. In germline, CDR1 is ENHRY, CDR2 SYGVKD. V gave up 3 bases and J gave up 4 bases; unmatched junction bases: 2. This CDR3 has 13 amino acids. The CDR3 here is CAISDGGGETQYF. The CDR3 DNA reads as TGTGCCATCAGTGACGGCGGGGGAGAGACCCAGTACTTC.

The V and J genes are TRBV30 and TRBJ2-7; D remains ambiguous. The CDR3 loop spans 15 amino acids. Germline V lookup: CDR1 GTSNPN, CDR2 SVGIG (reference sequence). V was cut by 0 bases and J by 4 bases, with 16 bases left in between. The CDR3 spells CAWSVHLIPPYEQYF. Here the CDR3 DNA reads TGTGCCTGGAGTGTACACCTGATCCCCCCTTACGAGCAGTACTTC.

The rearrangement uses TRBV9 and TRBJ2-3; D uncertain. Germline V gene data show CDR1 as SGDLS and CDR2 as YYNGEE. The CDR3 has 16 residues. V shed 0 bases and J shed 0 bases, with 11 bases lying between them. CDR3 DNA sequence: TGTGCCAGCAGCGTAGAGGGATGGATTAGCACAGATACGCAGTATTTT. Encoded protein: CASSVEGWISTDTQYF.

This clone was observed once. V and J are TRBV10-3 and TRBJ2-3; 10 positions match TRBD2. This CDR3 contains 14 residues. The junction had 6 bases not matched to a gene; V was cut back by 10 bases and J by 2 bases. Germline loops: CDR1 ENHRY, CDR2 SYGVKD. The CDR3 loop reads CATLAGAVTDTQYF. The CDR3 DNA is TGTGCCACCCTAGCGGGGGCCGTCACAGATACGCAGTATTTT.

The chain is built from TRBV19 and TRBJ2-1, with D unresolved. This CDR3 region has 13 residues. Deletions cut 6 bases from V and 8 bases from J, with 14 bases between. CDR1 is LNHDA, CDR2 SQIVND, per germline (reference sequence). The CDR3 region is CASRRREQDEQFF. The CDR3 region has the DNA TGTGCCAGTAGGAGAAGGGAACAAGATGAGCAGTTCTTC. Looking up the rest from reference TRBV19 and TRBJ2-1 gives the full variable domain: DGGITQSPKYLFRKEGQNVTLSCEQNLNHDAMYWYRQDPGQGLRLIYYSQIVNDFQKGDIAEGYSVSREKKESFPLTVTSAQKNPTAFYLCASRRREQDEQFFGPGTRLTVL.

V and J are TRBV13 and TRBJ2-4; 14 bases are shared with TRBD2. V lost 3 bases and J lost 0; bases outside the gene matches: 7. Per the germline V gene, CDR1 is PRHDT and CDR2 is FYEKMQ (reference sequence). CDR3 length equals 19 residues. The DNA for the CDR3 is TGTGCCAGCAGCTTCGGGACTAGCGGGAGAGTACTAGCCAAAAACATTCAGTACTTC. This sequence encodes CASSFGTSGRVLAKNIQYF.

This sequence joins TRBV6-5 and TRBJ1-5; D is unresolved. The germline gives CDR1 MNHEY, CDR2 SVGAGI. The CDR3 runs 14 residues. V shed 5 bases and J shed 4 bases, with 12 bases lying between them. CDR3 sequence (DNA): TGTGCCAGCAGTAGAACCCTCAGGAATCAGCCCCAGCATTTT. The encoded protein is CASSRTLRNQPQHF.

J is TRBJ2-5 and V is TRBV5-8; 10 nucleotides agree with TRBD2. The J segment lost 2 bases and the V segment lost 0 bases, leaving 4 bases of the junction unmatched. Germline V gene sequence: CDR1 SGHTS, CDR2 YDEGEE. The CDR3 length is 16 residues. CDR3 in DNA: TGTGCCAGCAGCTTGGGCACTAGCGGGGAGCAAGAGACCCAGTACTTC. Translating it yields CASSLGTSGEQETQYF. The full variable domain, completed using reference TRBV5-8 and TRBJ2-5, is EAGVTQSPTHLIKTRGQQATLRCSPISGHTSVYWYQQALGLGLQFLLWYDEGEERNRGNFPPRFSGRQFPNYSSELNVNALELEDSALYLCASSLGTSGEQETQYFGPGTRLLVL.

This chain joins TRBV13 and TRBJ2-3; 12 bases are shared with TRBD2. V lost 4 bases to trimming and J lost 5 bases; unmatched junction nucleotides: 7. Germline V gene lookup returns CDR1 PRHDT and CDR2 FYEKMQ (reference sequence). The CDR3 spans 16 residues. The DNA for the CDR3 is TGTGCCAGCAGCTCTACTAGCGGGGGGAGTGGAGATACGCAGTATTTT. This codes for CASSSTSGGSGDTQYF.

This chain connects TRBV9 to TRBJ2-5; weak D call: TRBD1 (5 bases). The V and J ends lost 0 bases and 3 bases respectively, with 15 bases between them. This CDR3 has 16 amino acids. CDR1 SGDLS and CDR2 YYNGEE come from the germline V gene. The chain's CDR3 is CASSVGLQDEEETQYF. CDR3 coding DNA: TGTGCCAGCAGCGTAGGTCTACAGGACGAGGAAGAGACCCAGTACTTC. Combining the CDR3 with reference TRBV9 and TRBJ2-5 gives the whole variable domain DSGVTQTPKHLITATGQRVTLRCSPRSGDLSVYWYQQSLDQGLQFLIQYYNGEERAKGNILERFSAQQFPDLHSELNLSSLELGDSALYFCASSVGLQDEEETQYFGPGTRLLVL.

In DNA, the CDR3 is TGTGCCGGGTCTGACAGATACAATCAGCCCCAGCATTTT. Protein product: CAGSDRYNQPQHF. The chain uses TRBV6-1 and TRBJ1-5, with a weak D call TRBD1 (5 bases). Germline CDR1 is MNHNS and CDR2 is SASEGT. The V gene lost 11 bases and the J gene lost 3 bases, with 14 bases spanning the gap. The CDR3 covers 13 residues.

This clone was counted a few times. The chain recombines TRBV10-1 with TRBJ2-7; TRBD2 matches at 7 bases. The CDR3 runs to 13 residues. Losses at the gene ends were 2 bases for V and 6 bases for J; bases not matched to a gene: 4. CDR1 WNHNN and CDR2 SYGVQD come from the germline V gene (reference sequence). The CDR3 DNA reads as TGCGCCAGCAGTGAGGTAGGGAGGGGCGAGCAGTACTTC. Its protein product is CASSEVGRGEQYF.

The chain is built from TRBV19 and TRBJ1-2; the D gene is possibly TRBD1 (5 bases). Germline V gene sequence: CDR1 LNHDA, CDR2 SQIVND (reference sequence). This CDR3 has 16 residues. Trimming pared 3 bases from V and 0 bases from J, leaving 14 bases between. CDR3 amino acids: CASSIGDSKANYGYTF. CDR3 sequence (DNA): TGTGCCAGTAGTATTGGGGACTCCAAAGCTAACTATGGCTACACCTTC. Full variable domain (remainder filled in from reference TRBV19 and TRBJ1-2): DGGITQSPKYLFRKEGQNVTLSCEQNLNHDAMYWYRQDPGQGLRLIYYSQIVNDFQKGDIAEGYSVSREKKESFPLTVTSAQKNPTAFYLCASSIGDSKANYGYTFGSGTRLTVV.

The CDR3 DNA sequence: TGCGCCAGCAGCCAAATTCCCGGGACAACCTACGAGCAGTACTTC. It yields the protein CASSQIPGTTYEQYF. The chain employs TRBV4-1 and TRBJ2-7, with TRBD1 as a possible D gene (6 bases). The length of the CDR3 is 15 residues. The germline CDR1 and CDR2 sequences are MGHRA and YSYEKL. V was trimmed by 2 bases and J by 2 bases, leaving 13 bases between them.

The V call is TRBV7-2, the J call TRBJ2-5; D gene ambiguous. Deletions cut 5 bases from V and 4 bases from J, with 14 bases between. The CDR3 contains 14 residues. Germline CDR1 SGHTA, CDR2 FQGNSA. The CDR3 sequence: CASSPMGSGETQYF. The CDR3 DNA reads TGTGCCAGCAGCCCAATGGGTAGTGGAGAGACCCAGTACTTC.

The chain is built from TRBV6-5 and TRBJ2-1; TRBD2 agrees at 9 bases. This CDR3 comprises 15 residues. CDR1 is MNHEY and CDR2 is SVGAGI in the germline V gene. Trimming removed 4 bases from V and 10 bases from J; junction bases left unmatched: 11. As DNA, the CDR3 is TGTGCCAGCAGTTTAACCATAGCGGGGGCCGCGGAGCAGTTCTTC. This sequence encodes CASSLTIAGAAEQFF.

The chain joins TRBV14 to TRBJ2-7; no firm D call. Germline V gene sequence: CDR1 SGHDN, CDR2 FVKESK. This CDR3 is built from 13 residues. V lost 7 bases and J lost 5, with 15 bases in between. CDR3 sequence (DNA): TGTGCCAGCAAGGAACCGTACCCCCACGAGCAGTACTTC. Protein product: CASKEPYPHEQYF.

J is TRBJ2-1 and V is TRBV19, with D perhaps TRBD2 (6 bases). Per the germline V gene, CDR1 is LNHDA and CDR2 is SQIVND (reference sequence). The V end was cut by 6 bases, the J end by 7 bases, with 16 bases between. The CDR3 sequence is 14 residues long. The CDR3 here is CASRLTRVGNEQFF. The DNA of the CDR3 is TGTGCCAGTAGGCTGACTAGGGTGGGGAATGAGCAGTTCTTC.

The CDR3 loop is CASSIFRSQGNDQPQHF. The CDR3 nucleotides are TGTGCCAGTAGTATTTTCCGGTCCCAGGGAAACGATCAGCCCCAGCATTTT. V gene TRBV19 combines with J gene TRBJ1-5, with D possibly TRBD1 on 5 matching bases. CDR1 and CDR2 (germline): LNHDA, SQIVND (reference sequence). This CDR3 has 17 residues. The germline V and J ends were trimmed by 3 bases and 5 bases, with 20 bases remaining between them.

The chain recombines TRBV10-1 with TRBJ2-1, with TRBD2 matching over 12 bases. The V segment lost 6 bases and the J segment 7 bases; nucleotides outside the gene matches: 1. CDR3 length: 13 amino acids. Germline CDR1 WNHNN, CDR2 SYGVQD (reference sequence). CDR3: CASRTSGSNEQFF. The CDR3 region has the DNA TGCGCCAGCAGGACTAGCGGGAGTAATGAGCAGTTCTTC.